The next 10 T cell receptor beta chains were all read from a single sample in a study of cytomegalovirus exposure and HLA in healthy donors. Measured with immunoSEQ multiplex PCR; TCRdb has only the in-frame clones, and not every one. The sample holds fewer than 200,000 clones, around 81% seen once. The sequencing sample was made of PBMCs. These receptors were obtained from a woman aged 18-30 years in good health and CMV-seropositive.

The chain has TRBV9 and TRBJ2-7; 8 bases fit TRBD1. There are 16 residues in the CDR3. In germline, CDR1 is SGDLS, CDR2 YYNGEE. The ends lost 3 bases at V and 6 bases at J; junction bases unmatched: 14. CDR3 DNA: TGTGCCAGCAGCGCGAAGACAGGGGCGGGAAGTTCCGAGCAGTACTTC. Its protein is CASSAKTGAGSSEQYF.

The gene calls are TRBV4-2 and TRBJ2-3; 9 nucleotides agree with TRBD2. The J segment lost 0 bases and the V segment lost 0 bases, leaving 10 bases of the junction unmatched. The CDR3 totals 19 residues. Germline-derived CDR1 and CDR2 are LGHNA and YNFKEQ. Written as DNA, the CDR3 is TGTGCCAGCAGCCAAGATTCAGCGGGGGGTTTTTCTAGCACAGATACGCAGTATTTT. It codes for CASSQDSAGGFSSTDTQYF.

The rearrangement uses TRBV4-3 and TRBJ1-3, with D unclear. The CDR3 has 16 residues. The V gene lost 5 bases and the J gene lost 0 bases, with 14 bases spanning the gap. Per the germline V gene, CDR1 is LGHNA and CDR2 is YSLEER. The CDR3 DNA is TGCGCCAGCAGCTCCGACTGGAGGAGCTCTGGAAACACCATATATTTT. Translating gives CASSSDWRSSGNTIYF.

The V gene is TRBV7-2, the J gene TRBJ1-2; perhaps TRBD1 as D (6 bases). V was shortened by 5 bases and J by 8 bases, with 15 bases between the two germline ends. The germline CDR1 and CDR2 sequences are SGHTA and FQGNSA. The CDR3 totals 13 residues. CDR3 residues: CASSRSKGDGYTF. DNA for the CDR3: TGTGCCAGCAGCCGATCGAAGGGGGACGGCTACACCTTC. The complete variable domain, with remaining parts taken from reference TRBV7-2 and TRBJ1-2, reads GAGVSQSPSNKVTEKGKDVELRCDPISGHTALYWYRQSLGQGLEFLIYFQGNSAPDKSGLPSDRFSAERTGGSVSTLTIQRTQQEDSAVYLCASSRSKGDGYTFGSGTRLTVV.

V and J are TRBV5-1 and TRBJ2-1; 14 bases are a match to TRBD2. Looked up from germline, CDR1 is SGHRS and CDR2 is YFSETQ. V was clipped by 4 bases and J by 8 bases; unmatched bases: 8. The CDR3 is made up of 16 amino acids. The CDR3 nucleotides read TGCGCCAGCAGCCCTCGGACTAGCGGGGGGAACGATGAGCAGTTCTTC. Translating it yields CASSPRTSGGNDEQFF.

J is TRBJ1-3 and V is TRBV9, with D tentatively TRBD1 (5 bases). Germline assignment: CDR1 SGDLS and CDR2 YYNGEE. Trimming removed 0 bases at V and 7 bases at J, with 20 bases between. The CDR3 spans 17 residues. The chain's CDR3 is CASSVGADSQLTNTIYF. DNA for the CDR3: TGTGCCAGCAGCGTAGGTGCAGACAGCCAATTGACTAACACCATATATTTT.

The V gene is TRBV2, the J gene TRBJ1-5; 10 bases fit TRBD1. The CDR3 runs to 14 residues. Germline assignment: CDR1 SNHLY and CDR2 FYNNEI. V lost 6 bases, J lost 6 bases, and 5 bases stayed unmatched. CDR3 nucleotides: TGTGCCAGCAGGTCGACAGGGGGCCTTCAGCCCCAGCATTTT. Its translation is CASRSTGGLQPQHF.

The rearrangement joins TRBV25-1 to TRBJ2-3, with D perhaps matching TRBD1 (5 bases). V lost 6 bases and J 2 bases, leaving 9 bases between the germline ends. The CDR3 consists of 13 residues. Germline V CDR1 and CDR2: MGHDK, SYGVNS. CDR3 region: CASRDTFTDTQYF. CDR3 DNA sequence: TGTGCCAGCAGGGACACTTTCACAGATACGCAGTATTTT.

This sequence joins TRBV27 and TRBJ2-1; TRBD1 matches 9 bases. Germline V lookup: CDR1 MNHEY, CDR2 SMNVEV (reference sequence). With 2 bases clipped from V and 8 bases from J, the junction kept 10 bases outside the gene matches. The CDR3 consists of 16 residues. The CDR3 DNA reads as TGTGCCAGCAGTTTACCCCCGGGACAGGGTAACGATGAGCAGTTCTTC. Translated, it gives CASSLPPGQGNDEQFF.

The rearrangement links TRBV10-3 to TRBJ1-2, with a weak D call TRBD1 (5 bases). The V end lost 8 bases, the J end lost 7 bases, and 11 bases lay between the germline ends. The CDR3 is made up of 11 amino acids. The germline V gene has CDR1 ENHRY and CDR2 SYGVKD. The CDR3 DNA reads as TGTGCCATCTCGTCAGGGTTTGGCTACACCTTC. This sequence encodes CAISSGFGYTF.